The clone carrying this T cell receptor beta chain was picked up a small number of times. What it binds is not known. The source of the sample is a study of blood T cells in healthy people across ages. Study-level points and caveats: More naive CD4+ cells and higher diversity marked long-lived donors relative to aged donors.

The use of a sample-barcoded 5' primer and a J-beta primer mix characterized a second PCR of about 6 to 12 cycles. The template-switch adaptor, which had 12 random nucleotides, put a tag on each cDNA molecule. MiXCR, run by TCRdb on the 5' RACE reads, gives a single entry per CDR3 protein. The sample lists 1.5 million to 2 million distinct CDR3 sequences; over 25% were seen once. Trimming removed 4 bases from V and 13 bases from J, with 23 bases in between. CDR1 is MNHEY, CDR2 SVGAGI, per germline. There are 15 residues in the CDR3. Sequencing was performed on blood. This chain joins TRBV6-5 and TRBJ2-4; D tentatively reads TRBD1 or TRBD2 (5 bases each). The clonotype originates from a woman aged 25 to 39 in good health. The CDR3 loop is CASSSGTLIDNEQYF. As DNA, the CDR3 is TGTGCCAGCAGTTCCGGGACCCTGATCGACAATGAGCAGTACTTC.